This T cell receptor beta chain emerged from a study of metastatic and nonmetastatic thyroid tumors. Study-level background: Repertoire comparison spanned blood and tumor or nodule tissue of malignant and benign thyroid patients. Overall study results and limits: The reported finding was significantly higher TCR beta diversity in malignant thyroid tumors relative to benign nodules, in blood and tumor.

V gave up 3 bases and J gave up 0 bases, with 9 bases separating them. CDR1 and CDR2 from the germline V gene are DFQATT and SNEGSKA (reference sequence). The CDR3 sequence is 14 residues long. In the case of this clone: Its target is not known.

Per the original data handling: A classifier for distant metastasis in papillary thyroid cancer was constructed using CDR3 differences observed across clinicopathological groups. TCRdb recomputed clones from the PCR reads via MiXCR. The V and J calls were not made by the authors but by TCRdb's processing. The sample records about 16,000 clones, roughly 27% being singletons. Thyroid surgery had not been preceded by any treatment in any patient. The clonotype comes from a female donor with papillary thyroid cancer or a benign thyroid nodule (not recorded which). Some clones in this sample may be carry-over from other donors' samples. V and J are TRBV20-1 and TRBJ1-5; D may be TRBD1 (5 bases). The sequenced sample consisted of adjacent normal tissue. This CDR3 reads CSARGRASNQPQHF. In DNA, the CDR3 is TGCAGTGCTAGGGGGCGGGCTAGCAATCAGCCCCAGCATTTT.